The text below deals with one T cell receptor beta chain. What it binds is unknown. The record originates from a study of T cell responses to AZD1222 COVID-19 vaccine. Here immunoSEQ multiplex PCR was the method, and the copy in TCRdb shows in-frame clones only, minus some. Of 45,000 to 70,000 clones listed, around 87% are singletons. This CDR3 has 16 amino acids. Per the germline V gene, CDR1 is LNHDA and CDR2 is SQIVND (reference sequence). With 8 bases clipped from V and 0 bases from J, the junction kept 8 bases outside the gene matches. Overall study results and limits: Only a handful of people who got AZD1222 tested seropositive at baseline. CD4 TCRs linked to vaccination spanned spike, dominating at 160-218 and 743-854.

The chain employs TRBV19 and TRBJ2-1; 9 nucleotides align to TRBD1. The receptor comes from an adult in good health. The source was peripheral blood, collected on day 0 of AZD1222 vaccination. CDR3 in DNA: TGTGCCAGTTCAAAGAGGACAGGGGCCTCCTACAATGAGCAGTTCTTC. The encoded protein is CASSKRTGASYNEQFF.